The 18 T cell receptor beta chains in this list originate from one sample, sequenced in a study of T cells in Graves' hyperthyroidism and ophthalmopathy. Amplified TCR beta CDR3 regions came from RNA transcripts. The study used the HTBI primer set for a first-round RT-PCR of the TCR CDR3. TCRdb re-derived calls from the multiplex PCR reads in MiXCR, one entry per CDR3 protein. The data show more than 40,000 distinct CDR3 sequences, around half seen once. Sequenced material: peripheral blood or thyroid tissue (not recorded which). The receptors come from a woman between 45 and 60 years old with Graves' hyperthyroidism.

With respect to this clonotype: One end of the junction is discordant with germline, which a read error may explain. The chain combines TRBV10-3 with TRBJ1-2, with TRBD1 identical over 9 bases. Germline CDR1 reads ENHRY; CDR2 reads SYGVKD. CDR3 length: 14 amino acids. CDR3 bases: TGCAGCCGGCCCCTCGGGACAGGGATGTATGGCTACACCTTC. It is translated as CSRPLGTGMYGYTF.

Many counts were recorded for this clonotype. This chain's CDR3 is CASTKGSRHGYTF. In nucleotides, the CDR3 is TGTGCCAGCACCAAGGGTAGTCGGCATGGCTACACCTTC. The chain is built from TRBV28 and TRBJ1-2; D unresolved. V was cut by 7 bases and J by 6 bases, with 15 bases left in between. The CDR3 is 13 residues long. Germline CDR1 reads MDHEN; CDR2 reads SYDVKM.

The V and J genes are TRBV5-6 and TRBJ2-7, with D tentatively TRBD2 (7 bases). The germline V gene has CDR1 SGHDT and CDR2 YYEEEE. The V and J ends lost 4 bases and 5 bases respectively, with 16 bases between them. The CDR3 is 14 amino acids. CDR3 residues: CASSIRGGSDEQYF. DNA of the CDR3: TGTGCCAGCAGCATCAGGGGCGGGAGCGACGAGCAGTACTTC.

The V gene is TRBV5-4, the J gene TRBJ1-3; a possible D gene is TRBD1 (5 bases). CDR1 and CDR2 from the germline V gene are SGHNT and YYREEE (reference sequence). The length of the CDR3 is 16 residues. Trimming removed 0 bases at V and 0 bases at J, with 10 bases between. The CDR3 spells CASSLGRDFSGNTIYF. The CDR3 DNA reads TGTGCCAGCAGCTTGGGGAGGGACTTCTCTGGAAACACCATATATTTT.

As regards this clonotype: One end of the junction does not line up with germline, which may come from a read error. The chain is built from TRBV7-6 and TRBJ2-6; the D is unclear. Germline V gene sequence: CDR1 SGHVS, CDR2 FNYEAQ. The CDR3 runs 15 residues. Here the CDR3 reads CASSRTASEANVLTF. The CDR3 bases are TGTGCCAGCAGCCGCACCGCTTCTGAGGCCAACGTCCTGACTTTC.

In its sample, this clonotype was seen once. The chain couples TRBV19 to TRBJ1-5, with D perhaps matching TRBD1 (6 bases). V was pared by 7 bases and J by 3 bases, with 10 bases between. CDR1 LNHDA and CDR2 SQIVND come from the germline V gene (reference sequence). The CDR3 is 13 residues long. CDR3 in amino acids: CASKRTVNQPQHF. As DNA, the CDR3 is TGTGCCAGTAAGAGGACAGTCAATCAGCCCCAGCATTTT.

This clonotype has a handful of counts. One end of the junction fails to match germline, which may point to a read error. The rearrangement links TRBV2 to TRBJ2-7; 7 bases align to TRBD1. The CDR3 spans 11 residues. Germline V gene lookup returns CDR1 SNHLY and CDR2 FYNNEI. The CDR3 sequence is CASSVDRPTFF. The CDR3 DNA is TGTGCCAGCAGTGTGGACAGGCCAACCTTCTTC.

This clonotype was picked up one time. A much larger clonotype is one base distant, so this may be a read error. No conserved phenylalanine or tryptophan ends this CDR3, so it is likely a read error. The chain employs TRBV6-2 or TRBV6-3 and TRBJ2-7; D uncertain. The germline gives CDR1 MNHEY, CDR2 SVGEGT. This CDR3 is built from 18 residues. V gave up 2 bases and J gave up 5 bases, with 25 bases separating them. CDR3 region: CASSYEVYSARPLHEQYL. For the CDR3, the DNA is TGTGCCAGCAGTTACGAGGTTTATTCGGCGCGCCCCCTCCACGAGCAGTACCTC.

The chain carries TRBV2 and TRBJ1-4, with D uncertain. This CDR3 is built from 13 residues. The V and J ends lost 6 bases and 4 bases respectively, with 9 bases between them. Germline V gene sequence: CDR1 SNHLY, CDR2 FYNNEI. The CDR3 sequence is CASRDSGNEKLFF. CDR3 sequence (DNA): TGTGCCAGCAGGGACTCGGGTAATGAAAAACTGTTTTTT.

On this clonotype itself: No conserved phenylalanine or tryptophan ends this CDR3, so it is likely a read error. The rearrangement links TRBV19 to TRBJ2-7; no clear D gene. Between the trimmed V and J ends, which lost 5 bases and 4 bases, there was a span of 12 bases. The V gene's germline CDR1 is LNHDA and CDR2 SQIVND (reference sequence). The CDR3 is 13 residues long. The CDR3 nucleotides are TGTGCCAGTAGTTTAGGACCGGGTTACGAGCAGTACATC. Amino acid sequence: CASSLGPGYEQYI.

This clonotype was found many times. The chain joins TRBV19 to TRBJ1-2; 9 positions agree with TRBD1. The CDR3 is 12 residues long. Looked up from germline, CDR1 is LNHDA and CDR2 is SQIVND (reference sequence). V was pared by 9 bases and J by 5 bases, with 4 bases of the junction left unmatched. Here the CDR3 reads CASSGTGYGYTF. The CDR3 DNA sequence: TGTGCCAGCAGCGGGACAGGGTATGGCTACACCTTC.

This clonotype was picked up many times. CDR3 sequence: CASSLGVRDNTEAFF. In DNA form, the CDR3 reads TGTGCCAGCAGCTTAGGGGTCAGGGACAACACTGAAGCTTTCTTT. The V and J genes are TRBV7-9 and TRBJ1-1; possible D gene TRBD1, 5 bases. Trimming removed 1 base from V and 2 bases from J, with 11 bases in between. Germline V gene sequence: CDR1 SEHNR, CDR2 FQNEAQ (reference sequence). There are 15 residues in the CDR3. The whole variable domain, filled in from reference TRBV7-9 and TRBJ1-1, reads DTGVSQNPRHKITKRGQNVTFRCDPISEHNRLYWYRQTLGQGPEFLTYFQNEAQLEKSRLLSDRFSAERPKGSFSTLEIQRTEQGDSAMYLCASSLGVRDNTEAFFGQGTRLTVV.

This chain uses TRBV10-3 with TRBJ1-5, with D perhaps TRBD1 (5 bases). This CDR3 has 14 amino acids. The germline V and J ends were trimmed by 2 bases and 1 base, with 6 bases remaining between them. The germline V gene encodes CDR1 ENHRY and CDR2 SYGVKD. The CDR3 DNA is TGTGCCATCAGTGAGGGGGGGAGCAATCAGCCCCAGCATTTT. Amino acids: CAISEGGSNQPQHF.

This clonotype was seen ten or more times. The chain combines TRBV6-1 with TRBJ2-5; D is perhaps TRBD2 (7 bases). This CDR3 is 17 amino acids long. Trimming removed 1 base from V and 4 bases from J, with 19 bases in between. Germline V lookup: CDR1 MNHNS, CDR2 SASEGT. CDR3 sequence reads: CASSEEGGAGASETQYF. The CDR3 region has the DNA TGTGCCAGCAGTGAAGAAGGGGGTGCGGGGGCATCAGAGACCCAGTACTTC.

In its sample, this clonotype was seen many times. This chain links TRBV7-2 with TRBJ1-6, with a possible D match to TRBD1 (5 bases). Trimming took 1 base from V and 10 from J, leaving 11 bases between them. CDR3 length: 14 residues. Looked up from germline, CDR1 is SGHTA and CDR2 is FQGNSA. CDR3 in amino acids: CASSLGGGRSPLHF. In DNA, the CDR3 is TGTGCCAGCAGCTTAGGGGGCGGGAGGTCACCCCTCCACTTT. Complete variable domain (other parts from reference TRBV7-2 and TRBJ1-6): GAGVSQSPSNKVTEKGKDVELRCDPISGHTALYWYRQSLGQGLEFLIYFQGNSAPDKSGLPSDRFSAERTGGSVSTLTIQRTQQEDSAVYLCASSLGGGRSPLHFGNGTRLTVT.

The CDR3 loop reads CRRDRGFGAFF. For the CDR3, the DNA is TGCAGACGGGACAGGGGGTTCGGTGCTTTCTTT. J is TRBJ1-1 and V is TRBV29-1, with TRBD1 identical over 11 bases. The germline V gene has CDR1 SQVTM and CDR2 ANQGSEA. The CDR3 has 11 residues.

This clonotype came up many times. The J gene is TRBJ2-5, the V gene TRBV6-6; 8 bases are a match to TRBD1. Trimming removed 6 bases from V and 5 bases from J; junction bases left unmatched: 8. The CDR3 consists of 14 residues. Germline values: CDR1 MNHNY, CDR2 SVGAGI (reference sequence). CDR3 sequence (DNA): TGTGCCAGCAGGTCCCGACAGGGGTGGGAGACCCAGTACTTC. Encoded protein: CASRSRQGWETQYF.

The rearrangement links TRBV10-3 to TRBJ1-4, with D hard to call. The CDR3 runs 12 residues. V shed 0 bases and J shed 8 bases, with 4 bases lying between them. CDR1 is ENHRY, CDR2 SYGVKD, per germline. CDR3 amino acids: CAISESEEKLFF. The CDR3 coding sequence is TGTGCCATCAGTGAGTCTGAGGAAAAACTGTTTTTT.